This T cell receptor beta chain was retrieved from a study of CD8+CD57+ T cells in acquired aplastic anemia. Across the study: Sorted cells (CD4+ and CD8+) yielded DNA amounts that averaged about 3.1 ug.

Study-wide findings and caveats: It was found that roughly 31 CD8+ CDR3 sequences were shared between patients and controls. Between the patient and control groups, CD8+ Simpson's diversity did not differ significantly.

Flow cytometry had shown expanded CD8+CD57+ cells in the patients chosen for sequencing. As a group, the patients uniformly had severe acquired aplastic anemia. The CDR3 loop spans 14 amino acids. The germline gives CDR1 SGHNT, CDR2 YYREEE (reference sequence). Trimming cost V 2 bases and J 11 bases, with 19 bases left between them. The use of genomic DNA as template underpinned the TCR beta VDJ and CDR3 profiling. TCRdb independently ran MiXCR on the reads; one entry per CDR3 protein. Among around 170,000 distinct CDR3 sequences listed, approximately 48% were seen once. On this clonotype itself: No antigen is known for it.

The receptor was isolated from a human donor with aplastic anemia. The sequencing input was sorted CD4+, CD8+, or CD8+CD57+ T cells (not recorded which) from PBMCs. The chain joins TRBV5-4 to TRBJ2-5; tentative D call: TRBD1 (5 bases). CDR3 sequence reads: CASSFRTSRPAQYF. In nucleotides, the CDR3 is TGTGCCAGCAGCTTTCGGACATCGAGACCGGCACAGTACTTC.